The 5 T cell receptor beta chains in this list originate from one sample, sequenced in a study of blood T cell repertoires in COVID-19. Here immunoSEQ multiplex PCR was the method, and the copy in TCRdb shows in-frame clones only, minus some. The sample consists of around 250,000 clones, 88% of them appearing once. Specimen: peripheral blood. The receptors derive from a human donor in a cohort sampled during active COVID-19.

This sequence joins TRBV30 and TRBJ1-4, with 9 bases lining up with TRBD1. V lost 4 bases and J lost 8; bases outside the gene matches: 11. Germline V lookup: CDR1 GTSNPN, CDR2 SVGIG (reference sequence). CDR3 length: 15 residues. The DNA of the CDR3 is TGTGCCTGGACCCGAGGGGGACAGGGAGGAGAAAAACTGTTTTTT. Translated, it gives CAWTRGGQGGEKLFF.

The CDR3 DNA sequence: TGTGCCATCAGACGGACTAGCGGGGGTACCGGGACCCAGTACTTC. Its translation: CAIRRTSGGTGTQYF. The chain is built from TRBV10-3 and TRBJ2-5; TRBD2 agrees at 13 bases. The CDR3 extends over 15 amino acids. V was clipped by 6 bases and J by 7 bases; unmatched bases: 8. CDR1 and CDR2 (germline): ENHRY, SYGVKD.

This sequence joins TRBV19 and TRBJ1-6; D uncertain. Trimming left V 10 bases short and J 9 bases short, with 13 bases between. Germline V CDR1 and CDR2: LNHDA, SQIVND (reference sequence). The CDR3 covers 12 residues. The CDR3 DNA reads TGTGCCACCGCAGGTTTGGGTTCACCCCTCCACTTT. Residues: CATAGLGSPLHF.

The CDR3 loop is CASSLGVAGVSYEQYF. CDR3 coding DNA: TGTGCCAGCAGCTTAGGGGTAGCGGGGGTCTCCTACGAGCAGTACTTC. The genes are TRBV7-2 and TRBJ2-7, with 9 positions matching TRBD2. Germline lookup yields CDR1 SGHTA and CDR2 FQGNSA. Trimming removed 1 base from V and 0 bases from J; junction bases left unmatched: 4. The CDR3 extends over 16 amino acids.

This clone has just one count. CDR3 loop: CATSDFEEGGAERTEAFF. Here the CDR3 DNA reads TGTGCCACCAGTGATTTCGAGGAGGGCGGCGCCGAGCGGACTGAAGCTTTCTTT. The V and J genes are TRBV24-1 and TRBJ1-1; D uncertain. CDR1 is KGHDR, CDR2 SFDVKD, per germline. The CDR3 has 18 residues. Trimming removed 1 base from V and 5 bases from J, with 22 bases in between.